Listed here is a single T cell receptor beta chain. The data were taken from a study of T-cell reconstitution after alpha-beta-depleted transplantation in children. The TCRbeta library incorporated unique molecular identifiers. TCRdb used MiXCR to reprocess the PCR reads, holding one entry per CDR3 protein. The data show 350,000 to 450,000 distinct CDR3 sequences, 10% to 15% seen once. Trimming took off 4 bases at V and 7 bases at J, with 16 bases between the two ends. Per the germline V gene, CDR1 is MGHDK and CDR2 is SYGVNS. CDR3 length: 14 amino acids. The chain uses TRBV25-1 and TRBJ1-2; a weak D match, TRBD1 (5 bases). This clonotype was obtained from a human donor who donated a stem cell graft to a child with Fanconi anemia. The sample consisted of PBMCs, taken from the stem cell graft. CDR3 DNA sequence: TGTGCCAGCAGTGCGGGCGAGGGGTTGGGTGGCTACACCTTC. Amino acids: CASSAGEGLGGYTF.